These 29 T cell receptor beta chains originate from one sample sequenced in a study of CD8 T cells in ankylosing spondylitis. One entry per CDR3 protein, called by TCRdb with MiXCR from the 5' RACE reads. The sample yields approximately 440,000 distinct CDR3 sequences, roughly 15% seen once. Points from the study as a whole: For ankylosing spondylitis blood, a TCR beta motif of eight or nine highly homologous variants appeared characteristic.

Antigens for these TCRs are unknown. Sequenced: blood, either unsorted or a sorted T cell fraction (not recorded which). The receptors were gathered from a male donor with ankylosing spondylitis.

Ten or more counts support this clonotype. The rearrangement joins TRBV12-3 or TRBV12-4 to TRBJ2-3; D possibly uses TRBD1 or TRBD2 (5 bases each). Deletions cut 4 bases from V and 3 bases from J, with 8 bases between. The CDR3 consists of 13 residues. CDR3 sequence reads: CASSYEGTDTQYF. The CDR3 DNA follows: TGTGCCAGCAGTTACGAGGGGACAGATACGCAGTATTTT.

This clonotype appeared a few times. The CDR3 region is CASVMSGSGFEQYF. CDR3 DNA sequence: TGTGCCAGCGTCATGAGCGGGAGTGGCTTCGAGCAGTACTTC. The chain links TRBV6-2 or TRBV6-3 to TRBJ2-7; 8 positions agree with TRBD2. The germline CDR1 and CDR2 sequences are MNHEY and SVGEGT. The CDR3 contains 14 residues. V dropped 8 bases and J dropped 6; count of bases not matched to a gene: 12.

V gene TRBV11-2 combines with J gene TRBJ1-6; 9 nucleotides match TRBD1. CDR1 SGHAT and CDR2 FQNNGV come from the germline V gene. Trimming cost V 5 bases and J 9 bases; bases outside gene matches: 8. CDR3 size: 15 residues. Here the CDR3 DNA reads TGTGCCAGCAGCGTAACCGGGACAGGGTTTTCACCCCTCCACTTT. This encodes CASSVTGTGFSPLHF. Supplemented by reference TRBV11-2 and TRBJ1-6, the full variable domain reads EAGVAQSPRYKIIEKRQSVAFWCNPISGHATLYWYQQILGQGPKLLIQFQNNGVVDDSQLPKDRFSAERLKGVDSTLKIQPAKLEDSAVYLCASSVTGTGFSPLHFGNGTRLTVT.

This clonotype was seen only a few times. The gene calls are TRBV9 and TRBJ1-2; D uncertain. The V gene's germline CDR1 is SGDLS and CDR2 YYNGEE. The CDR3 has 12 amino acids. Trimming took off 0 bases at V and 7 bases at J, with 7 bases between the two ends. The CDR3 region has the DNA TGTGCCAGCAGCGTAGGGGTTGGTGGCTACACCTTC. Residues: CASSVGVGGYTF.

The chain uses TRBV7-9 and TRBJ1-6; TRBD1 agrees at 7 bases. J gave up 6 bases and V 5 bases, and 7 bases lay outside the gene matches. The germline V gene encodes CDR1 SEHNR and CDR2 FQNEAQ (reference sequence). The length of the CDR3 is 15 residues. CDR3 sequence (DNA): TGTGCCAGCAGCAGGGCGGGACAGAGTAATTCACCCCTCCACTTT. This sequence encodes CASSRAGQSNSPLHF.

In DNA form, the CDR3 reads TGTGCCAGCAGAAAACGGGGGCTAAACAATGAGCAGTTCTTC. Translated: CASRKRGLNNEQFF. The chain recombines TRBV6-2 or TRBV6-3 with TRBJ2-1; TRBD1 or TRBD2 may be the D gene (6 bases each). The V and J ends lost 6 bases and 5 bases respectively, with 14 bases between them. The CDR3 sequence is 14 residues long. CDR1 is MNHEY and CDR2 is SVGEGT in the germline V gene.

This clonotype was picked up a small number of times. The gene calls are TRBV4-1 and TRBJ1-2; D is uncertain. Germline lookup yields CDR1 MGHRA and CDR2 YSYEKL. V was trimmed by 3 bases and J by 2 bases, leaving 13 bases between them. The CDR3 is 15 amino acids. This chain's CDR3 is CASSHGVASNYGYTF. CDR3 DNA: TGCGCCAGCAGCCACGGGGTCGCCTCGAACTATGGCTACACCTTC.

This clonotype was counted between two and nine times. The chain employs TRBV11-2 and TRBJ1-6; 11 nucleotides align to TRBD1. The CDR3 runs 14 residues. Germline V gene data show CDR1 as SGHAT and CDR2 as FQNNGV. The trim removed 5 bases at V and 7 bases at J, leaving 1 base unmatched. The CDR3 DNA sequence: TGTGCCAGCAGCCGGGACAGGGGGAATTCACCCCTCCACTTT. Protein product: CASSRDRGNSPLHF.

This clonotype was seen at least ten times. CDR3 coding DNA: TGCAGCGTTGCAACCGGGACCTACCCCTACGAGCAGTACTTC. It yields the protein CSVATGTYPYEQYF. The chain has TRBV29-1 and TRBJ2-7; tentatively, D is TRBD1 or TRBD2 (5 bases each). This CDR3 spans 14 amino acids. V was clipped by 4 bases and J by 2 bases, with 15 bases between them. CDR1 and CDR2 from the germline V gene are SQVTM and ANQGSEA.

The table lists this clonotype with a few counts. The CDR3 is CASSLAGGQGNEKLFF. CDR3 coding DNA: TGCGCCAGCAGCTTGGCGGGGGGACAGGGGAATGAAAAACTGTTTTTT. The genes are TRBV5-1 and TRBJ1-4; 10 nucleotides agree with TRBD1. Per the germline V gene, CDR1 is SGHRS and CDR2 is YFSETQ. V lost 0 bases to trimming and J lost 5 bases; unmatched junction nucleotides: 4. The CDR3 is 16 amino acids.

This chain links TRBV30 with TRBJ2-5; TRBD2 is a possible D gene (6 bases). This CDR3 contains 12 residues. Deletions cut 4 bases from V and 2 bases from J, with 8 bases between. CDR1 is GTSNPN and CDR2 is SVGIG in the germline V gene (reference sequence). Written as DNA, the CDR3 is TGTGCCTGGAATAGCGGTCAAGAGACCCAGTACTTC. Translated, it gives CAWNSGQETQYF.

This clonotype has at least ten counts. This chain joins TRBV24-1 and TRBJ2-1; a possible D gene is TRBD1 (5 bases). This CDR3 spans 16 amino acids. V was cut by 4 bases and J by 3 bases, with 15 bases left in between. Per germline, CDR1 KGHDR and CDR2 SFDVKD. The CDR3 sequence is CATSETLETVYNEQFF. CDR3 coding DNA: TGTGCCACCAGTGAGACTTTAGAGACAGTCTACAATGAGCAGTTCTTC.

The genes are TRBV30 and TRBJ2-3; 7 bases are shared with TRBD2. Germline V lookup: CDR1 GTSNPN, CDR2 SVGIG (reference sequence). The CDR3 extends over 13 amino acids. J lost 3 bases, V lost 4 bases, and 4 bases had no gene match. The CDR3 DNA follows: TGTGCCTGGACGCGGGGGAGGACAGATACGCAGTATTTT. It encodes CAWTRGRTDTQYF.

The gene calls are TRBV20-1 and TRBJ2-1, with 11 bases fitting TRBD2. The CDR3 runs to 13 residues. Germline CDR1 DFQATT, CDR2 SNEGSKA (reference sequence). After removal of 5 bases from V and 9 bases from J, the junction contained 6 bases not matched to a gene. The CDR3 here is CSALAGGRGEQFF. The CDR3 DNA is TGCAGTGCTCTAGCGGGAGGCCGCGGTGAGCAGTTCTTC.

The chain combines TRBV20-1 with TRBJ2-7, with 11 nucleotides matching TRBD2. Germline V gives CDR1 DFQATT, CDR2 SNEGSKA (reference sequence). The junction had 6 bases not matched to a gene; V was cut back by 3 bases and J by 2 bases. The CDR3 contains 15 residues. For the CDR3, the DNA is TGCAGTGCTAGCGCCGGGACTAGCGGTACCTACGAGCAGTACTTC. It yields the protein CSASAGTSGTYEQYF.

This clonotype has only a few counts. The chain employs TRBV20-1 and TRBJ1-2; tentatively, D is TRBD1 (5 bases). This CDR3 comprises 15 residues. Germline V lookup: CDR1 DFQATT, CDR2 SNEGSKA (reference sequence). V was pared by 0 bases and J by 0 bases, with 11 bases between. CDR3 DNA sequence: TGCAGTGCTAGAGAGACCGGGGCCACTAACTATGGCTACACCTTC. Translation gives CSARETGATNYGYTF.

In its sample, this clonotype was seen many times. This chain connects TRBV12-3 or TRBV12-4 to TRBJ2-2; D is unresolved. V lost 5 bases and J 6 bases, leaving 4 bases between the germline ends. This CDR3 is built from 11 residues. The CDR3 is CASSRPGELFF. In DNA form, the CDR3 reads TGTGCCAGCAGTCGGCCCGGGGAGCTGTTTTTT.

This clonotype showed up just a few times. The V gene is TRBV7-9, the J gene TRBJ1-5; 8 nucleotides line up with TRBD1. Germline trimming cut 1 base from V and 0 bases from J; bases unmatched to any gene: 5. Per germline, CDR1 SEHNR and CDR2 FQNEAQ (reference sequence). The CDR3 length is 17 residues. This CDR3 reads CASSLEGTGYSNQPQHF. CDR3 nucleotide sequence: TGTGCCAGCAGCTTAGAGGGGACAGGTTATAGCAATCAGCCCCAGCATTTT. Variable domain in full (rest from reference TRBV7-9 and TRBJ1-5): DTGVSQNPRHKITKRGQNVTFRCDPISEHNRLYWYRQTLGQGPEFLTYFQNEAQLEKSRLLSDRFSAERPKGSFSTLEIQRTEQGDSAMYLCASSLEGTGYSNQPQHFGDGTRLSIL.

There are a few counts of this clonotype. The chain carries TRBV28 and TRBJ2-3, with no clear D. This CDR3 spans 14 amino acids. CDR1 is MDHEN and CDR2 is SYDVKM in the germline V gene. V gave up 6 bases and J gave up 0 bases, with 10 bases separating them. CDR3 amino acids: CASSETASTDTQYF. DNA of the CDR3: TGTGCCAGCAGCGAGACTGCAAGCACAGATACGCAGTATTTT.

This clonotype showed up just a few times. The rearrangement joins TRBV20-1 to TRBJ2-7, with D possibly matching TRBD1 (5 bases). The CDR3 totals 13 residues. Trimming took off 3 bases at V and 2 bases at J, with 11 bases between the two ends. The germline gives CDR1 DFQATT, CDR2 SNEGSKA (reference sequence). The CDR3 here is CSARKGAAYEQYF. The CDR3 DNA follows: TGCAGTGCTAGGAAAGGGGCCGCCTACGAGCAGTACTTC.

This clonotype was observed at least ten times. V is TRBV12-3 or TRBV12-4 and J is TRBJ1-1; D is possibly TRBD1 (5 bases). The CDR3 spans 14 residues. Trimming cost V 1 base and J 4 bases, with 10 bases left between them. The chain's CDR3 is CASSLGRAGTEAFF. The CDR3 region has the DNA TGTGCCAGCAGTTTAGGCAGGGCTGGCACTGAAGCTTTCTTT.

This clonotype showed up just a few times. The V and J genes are TRBV29-1 and TRBJ2-1, with D perhaps TRBD2 (7 bases). This CDR3 has 15 amino acids. Trimming took 7 bases from V and 0 from J, leaving 16 bases between them. CDR1 SQVTM and CDR2 ANQGSEA come from the germline V gene. The CDR3 region has the DNA TGCAGCGCCCAAGGGGGGGTTCGCTCCTACAATGAGCAGTTCTTC. This gives the protein CSAQGGVRSYNEQFF.

The rearrangement links TRBV30 to TRBJ1-1; D is ambiguous. Trimming shortened V by 5 bases and J by 1 base, and 17 bases separated the two germline ends. There are 15 residues in the CDR3. Germline CDR1 and CDR2: GTSNPN and SVGIG (reference sequence). In nucleotides, the CDR3 is TGTGCCTGGGTTAACCTGGGCTGGGAGAACACTGAAGCTTTCTTT. It translates to CAWVNLGWENTEAFF.

There are a few counts of this clonotype. The chain joins TRBV3-1 to TRBJ1-4; 10 bases line up with TRBD1. This CDR3 is 16 amino acids long. Germline CDR1 LGHDT, CDR2 YNNKEL (reference sequence). The J segment lost 6 bases and the V segment lost 2 bases, leaving 6 bases of the junction unmatched. The CDR3 DNA sequence: TGTGCCAGCAGCCAAACCCCTGGGACAGGGGATGAAAAACTGTTTTTT. It encodes CASSQTPGTGDEKLFF.

This clonotype has only a few counts. CDR3 nucleotides: TGCGCCAGCAGCCCCTACGGCGGGACTAATGAAAAACTGTTTTTT. Protein: CASSPYGGTNEKLFF. J is TRBJ1-4 and V is TRBV5-1; D uncertain. The CDR3 spans 15 residues. Trimming stripped 4 bases from V and 2 bases from J, with 12 bases between. The germline V gene has CDR1 SGHRS and CDR2 YFSETQ.

The chain uses TRBV7-2 and TRBJ2-3, with D unclear. V was shortened by 6 bases and J by 4 bases, with 11 bases between the two germline ends. The CDR3 length is 13 residues. Germline V gene lookup returns CDR1 SGHTA and CDR2 FQGNSA. DNA of the CDR3: TGTGCCAGCAGTTCTCTTAGAGCAGATACGCAGTATTTT. Translating gives CASSSLRADTQYF.

The chain carries TRBV29-1 and TRBJ2-5, with TRBD2 matching over 10 bases. J gave up 7 bases and V 6 bases, and 8 bases lay outside the gene matches. CDR3 size: 13 residues. Germline-derived CDR1 and CDR2 are SQVTM and ANQGSEA. CDR3 loop: CSVLRTSGATQYF. DNA for the CDR3: TGCAGCGTCCTCCGCACTAGCGGGGCGACCCAGTACTTC. The variable domain in full, with the rest retrieved from reference TRBV29-1 and TRBJ2-5, is SAVISQKPSRDICQRGTSLTIQCQVDSQVTMMFWYRQQPGQSLTLIATANQGSEATYESGFVIDKFPISRPNLTFSTLTVSNMSPEDSSIYLCSVLRTSGATQYFGPGTRLLVL.

This clonotype occurred once. The rearrangement uses TRBV11-2 and TRBJ2-7; TRBD2 matches at 9 bases. V trimming: 6 bases; J trimming: 2 bases; junction bases outside the gene matches: 11. The CDR3 loop spans 16 amino acids. Per germline, CDR1 SGHAT and CDR2 FQNNGV. The CDR3 loop reads CASSPSWAGGTYEQYF. The CDR3 DNA is TGTGCCAGCAGTCCAAGTTGGGCGGGAGGGACCTACGAGCAGTACTTC.

The chain is built from TRBV20-1 and TRBJ2-7; TRBD1 aligns across 12 bases. V shed 4 bases, J shed 0 bases, and the junction held 4 bases outside the gene matches. The CDR3 consists of 15 residues. Germline V CDR1 and CDR2: DFQATT, SNEGSKA (reference sequence). The CDR3 region has the DNA TGCAGTGCTATACCGGGACAGGGGGCCTCCTACGAGCAGTACTTC. Translating it yields CSAIPGQGASYEQYF.